This T cell receptor (beta chain) was sequenced in a study of cytotoxic CD8 clonotypes in ibrutinib-treated CLL. Study background: Sequenced samples delivered averages of around 250,000 productive templates and about 90,000 productive rearrangements.

This clone turned up a few times. Its specificity is not known. General study results and limits: Samples from sustained-remission and progressing patients were taken at different times. Treatment saw public clonotypes, which were uncommon, either contract or stay stable.

Germline lookup yields CDR1 GTSNPN and CDR2 SVGIG (reference sequence). The CDR3 contains 15 residues. V lost 0 bases to trimming and J lost 9 bases, with 15 bases between them. The data were produced by immunoSEQ multiplex PCR, yet TCRdb's version contains in-frame clones alone and is incomplete. The sample records over 200,000 clones, more than 65% being singletons. The sequence derives from a human donor with chronic lymphocytic leukemia. This material consisted of PBMCs, taken after 12 months of ibrutinib treatment. The chain links TRBV30 to TRBJ1-6; D not resolved. The CDR3 DNA sequence: TGTGCCTGGAGTGTAATGGCGGGCTGGCGTTCACCCCTCCACTTT. This gives the protein CAWSVMAGWRSPLHF.